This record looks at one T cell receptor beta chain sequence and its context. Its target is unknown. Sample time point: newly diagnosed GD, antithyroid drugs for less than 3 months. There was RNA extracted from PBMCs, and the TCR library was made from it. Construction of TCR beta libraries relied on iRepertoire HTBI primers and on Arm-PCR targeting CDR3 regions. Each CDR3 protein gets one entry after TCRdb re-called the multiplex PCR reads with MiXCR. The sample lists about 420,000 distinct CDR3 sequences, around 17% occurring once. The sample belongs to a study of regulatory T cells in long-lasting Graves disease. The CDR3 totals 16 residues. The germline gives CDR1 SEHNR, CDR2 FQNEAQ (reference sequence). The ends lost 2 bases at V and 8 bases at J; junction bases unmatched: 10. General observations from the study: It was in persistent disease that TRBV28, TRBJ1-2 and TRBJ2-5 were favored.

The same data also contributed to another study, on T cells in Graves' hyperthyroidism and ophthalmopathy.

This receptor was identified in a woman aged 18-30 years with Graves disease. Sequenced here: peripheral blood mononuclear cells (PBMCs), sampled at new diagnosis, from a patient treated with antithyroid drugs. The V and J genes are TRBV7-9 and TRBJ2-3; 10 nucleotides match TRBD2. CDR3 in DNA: TGTGCCAGCAGCTTAATACTAGCGGGACTTGTTGGTACGCAGTATTTT. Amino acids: CASSLILAGLVGTQYF.